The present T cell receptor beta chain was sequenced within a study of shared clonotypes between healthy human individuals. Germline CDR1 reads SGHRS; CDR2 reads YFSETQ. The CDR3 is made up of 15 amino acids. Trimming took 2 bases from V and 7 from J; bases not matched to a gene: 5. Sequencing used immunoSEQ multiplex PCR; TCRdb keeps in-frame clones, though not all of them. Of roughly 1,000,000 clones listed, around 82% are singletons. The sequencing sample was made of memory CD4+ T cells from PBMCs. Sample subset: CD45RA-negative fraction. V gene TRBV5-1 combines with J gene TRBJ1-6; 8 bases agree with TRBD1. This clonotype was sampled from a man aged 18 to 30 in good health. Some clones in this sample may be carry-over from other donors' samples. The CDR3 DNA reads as TGCGCCAGCAGCTTTGTGACAGGGGTAAATTCACCCCTCCACTTT. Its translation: CASSFVTGVNSPLHF. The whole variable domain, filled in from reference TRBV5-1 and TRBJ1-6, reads KAGVTQTPRYLIKTRGQQVTLSCSPISGHRSVSWYQQTPGQGLQFLFEYFSETQRNKGNFPGRFSGRQFSNSRSEMNVSTLELGDSALYLCASSFVTGVNSPLHFGNGTRLTVT.